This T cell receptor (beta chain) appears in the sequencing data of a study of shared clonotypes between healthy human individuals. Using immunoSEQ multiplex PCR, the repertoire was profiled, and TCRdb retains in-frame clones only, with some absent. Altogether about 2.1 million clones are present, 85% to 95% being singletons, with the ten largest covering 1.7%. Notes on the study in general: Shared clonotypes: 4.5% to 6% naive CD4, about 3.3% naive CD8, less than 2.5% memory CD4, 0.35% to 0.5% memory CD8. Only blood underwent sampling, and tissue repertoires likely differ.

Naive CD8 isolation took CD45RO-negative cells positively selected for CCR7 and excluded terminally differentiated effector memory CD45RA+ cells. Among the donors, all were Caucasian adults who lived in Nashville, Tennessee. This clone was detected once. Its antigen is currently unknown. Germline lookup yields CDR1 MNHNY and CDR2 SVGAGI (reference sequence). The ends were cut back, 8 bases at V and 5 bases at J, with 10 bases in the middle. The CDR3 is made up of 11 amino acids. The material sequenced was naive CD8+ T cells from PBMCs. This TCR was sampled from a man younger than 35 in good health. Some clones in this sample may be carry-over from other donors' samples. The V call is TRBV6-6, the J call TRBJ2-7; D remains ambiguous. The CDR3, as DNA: TGTGCCAGCGGCCCCCTCCACGAGCAGTACTTC. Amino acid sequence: CASGPLHEQYF.